This TCR beta chain was observed in a study of control samples from healthy donors and cancer patients. V was pared by 10 bases and J by 5 bases, with 14 bases between. In germline, CDR1 is SEHNR, CDR2 FQNEAQ (reference sequence). This CDR3 is 12 amino acids long. Repertoires were generated with immunoSEQ multiplex PCR, while TCRdb's copy carries only in-frame clones and drops some. This table holds roughly 120,000 clones, 85% to 95% found once. The specimen was PBMCs. The V gene is TRBV7-9, the J gene TRBJ1-1, with unresolved D. The sequence came from a man between 45 and 60 years old with head and neck cancer. CDR3 sequence: CAIGRGGTEAFF. The CDR3 DNA reads TGTGCCATTGGACGAGGCGGGACTGAAGCTTTCTTT.